The rows below give T cell receptor beta chains drawn from one sample of a study of technical replicates of blood from a few donors. The repertoire was sequenced with immunoSEQ multiplex PCR; TCRdb's copy has only in-frame clones and lacks some. Seen here are roughly 80,000 clones, roughly 94% observed once, and the top ten hold 0.38%. The specimen sequenced was T cells isolated from PBMCs. The receptor source for this set is a human donor in good health. The CDR3 runs from the conserved cysteine through the conserved F or W. The D gene is left open where the match is weak. Part of the rows lack a size; the others show once, few, many or a class for expanded clones.

V gene,clone size,D gene,J gene,CDR3 DNA,CDR3 protein
TRBV7-3,.,.,TRBJ1-4,TGTGCCAGCAGCTTAAGGGGAGTCTATAATGAAAAACTGTTTTTT,CASSLRGVYNEKLFF
TRBV5-8,.,.,TRBJ2-7,TGTGCCAGCAGCCGAGCTTCCGGGACCTACGAGCAGTACTTC,CASSRASGTYEQYF
TRBV7-8,.,TRBD1,TRBJ2-3,TGTGCCAGCAGCTCGACGCAGGGGGCGGCAGATACGCAGTATTTT,CASSSTQGAADTQYF
TRBV27,.,TRBD1,TRBJ2-7,TGTGCCAGCAGTTGGACAGGGTCGCGCGAGCAGTACTTC,CASSWTGSREQYF
TRBV28,.,.,TRBJ1-1,TGTGCCAGCAGTACGAGGATTGGGAGGGAAAGTTCTGAAGCTTTCTTT,CASSTRIGRESSEAFF
TRBV7-9,.,TRBD2,TRBJ2-7,TGTGCCAGCATGTCGCGGGAGTCCCACGAGCAGTACTTC,CASMSRESHEQYF
TRBV7-6,.,TRBD2,TRBJ2-1,TGTGCCAGCAGCTTATCTACTAGCGGGAGCCATGAGCAGTTCTTC,CASSLSTSGSHEQFF
TRBV2,.,.,TRBJ1-3,TGTGCCAGCAGTGAAAATTTTAGAAACACCATATATTTT,CASSENFRNTIYF
TRBV2,.,.,TRBJ2-7,TGTGCCAGCAGTGATACCTACGAGCAGTACTTC,CASSDTYEQYF
TRBV28,few,.,TRBJ1-1,TGTGCCAGCAGTGGCCCGAACACTGAAGCTTTCTTT,CASSGPNTEAFF